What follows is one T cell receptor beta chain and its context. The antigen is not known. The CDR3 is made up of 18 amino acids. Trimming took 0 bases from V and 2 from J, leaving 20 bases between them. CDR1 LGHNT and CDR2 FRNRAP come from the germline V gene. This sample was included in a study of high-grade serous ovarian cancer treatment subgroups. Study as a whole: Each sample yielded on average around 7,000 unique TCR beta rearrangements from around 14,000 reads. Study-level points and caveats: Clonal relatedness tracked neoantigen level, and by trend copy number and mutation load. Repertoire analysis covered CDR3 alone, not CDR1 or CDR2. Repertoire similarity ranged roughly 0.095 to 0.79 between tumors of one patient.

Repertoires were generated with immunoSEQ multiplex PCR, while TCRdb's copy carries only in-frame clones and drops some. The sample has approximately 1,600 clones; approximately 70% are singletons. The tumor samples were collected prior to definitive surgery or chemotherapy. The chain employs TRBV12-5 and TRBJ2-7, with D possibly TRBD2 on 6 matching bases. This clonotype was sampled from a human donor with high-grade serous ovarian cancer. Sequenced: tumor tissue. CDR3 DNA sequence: TGTGCTAGTGGTTTGGTTGTCGTGATGGCGGGCGGGACCTACGAGCAGTACTTC. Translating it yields CASGLVVVMAGGTYEQYF.